Below, 8 T cell receptor beta chains from the same sample are listed, as sequenced in a study of T-cell reconstitution after alpha-beta-depleted transplantation in children. The TCRbeta library was prepared with unique molecular identifiers. One entry per CDR3 protein, called by TCRdb with MiXCR from the PCR reads. There are fewer than 250,000 distinct CDR3 sequences in the sample; under 9.5% occur only once, and approximately 6.3% lies in the top ten. Specimen: PBMCs, mostly from graft donor cells, collected 180 days after TCRalphabeta/CD19-depleted stem cell transplant. These receptor sequences come from a male patient between 10 and 17 years old who had a stem cell transplant for acute lymphoblastic leukemia, so the T cells may come from the graft donor.

This clonotype was observed at least ten times. The V gene is TRBV27, the J gene TRBJ1-1, with unresolved D. V was cut by 5 bases and J by 7 bases, with 14 bases left in between. The CDR3 sequence is 13 residues long. Germline loops: CDR1 MNHEY, CDR2 SMNVEV (reference sequence). Here the CDR3 DNA reads TGTGCCAGCAGTACCTGGCGGATTGGTGAAGCTTTCTTT. Translating it yields CASSTWRIGEAFF.

This clonotype has a count of ten or more. The J gene is TRBJ2-2, the V gene TRBV20-1; TRBD2 aligns across 7 bases. From germline, CDR1 is DFQATT and CDR2 SNEGSKA (reference sequence). CDR3 length equals 14 residues. V dropped 0 bases and J dropped 5; count of bases not matched to a gene: 3. Written as DNA, the CDR3 is TGCAGTGCTAGAGATGGGACTAAAACCGGGGAGCTGTTTTTT. This translates into CSARDGTKTGELFF.

This clonotype has a count of ten or more. V usage is TRBV5-1 and J usage is TRBJ2-1; unclear D gene. CDR1 and CDR2 (germline): SGHRS, YFSETQ. The ends were cut back, 4 bases at V and 4 bases at J, with 3 bases in the middle. There are 11 residues in the CDR3. This chain's CDR3 is CASSHYNEQFF. The CDR3 region has the DNA TGCGCCAGCAGCCATTACAATGAGCAGTTCTTC.

This clonotype was counted many times. The chain carries TRBV28 and TRBJ2-7, with 13 bases matching TRBD2. The trim removed 6 bases at V and 2 bases at J, leaving 4 bases unmatched. Germline V lookup: CDR1 MDHEN, CDR2 SYDVKM. This CDR3 comprises 15 residues. CDR3 bases: TGTGCCAGCAGCCCGACTAGCGGGAGGACCTACGAGCAGTACTTC. Translating gives CASSPTSGRTYEQYF.

This clonotype was observed many times. CDR3 sequence (DNA): TGCGCCAGCAGCTTTACGGGGAGGCTTGACGAGCAGTACTTC. It translates to CASSFTGRLDEQYF. The V and J genes are TRBV5-1 and TRBJ2-7; possible D gene TRBD2, 6 bases. The CDR3 consists of 14 residues. Deletions cut 2 bases from V and 5 bases from J, with 14 bases between. Germline assignment: CDR1 SGHRS and CDR2 YFSETQ.

This clonotype showed up many times. V is TRBV12-3 or TRBV12-4 and J is TRBJ2-1; D is unresolved. With 5 bases removed from V and 9 bases from J, the gap between germline ends came to 14 bases. The CDR3 is 13 residues long. The DNA of the CDR3 is TGTGCCAGCAGTCCGACTTTAGTTGTTGAGCAGTTCTTC. Protein: CASSPTLVVEQFF.

This clonotype was seen at least ten times. The chain employs TRBV3-1 and TRBJ1-1; D not certain. The V end was cut by 4 bases, the J end by 2 bases, with 11 bases between. CDR1 LGHDT and CDR2 YNNKEL come from the germline V gene (reference sequence). CDR3 length: 14 amino acids. The CDR3 reads CASSLGRVNTEAFF. CDR3 sequence (DNA): TGTGCCAGCAGCCTTGGAAGGGTTAACACTGAAGCTTTCTTT.

The rearrangement uses TRBV6-1 and TRBJ2-7; TRBD1 matches at 10 bases. Per germline, CDR1 MNHNS and CDR2 SASEGT. V lost 0 bases, J lost 4 bases, and 12 bases stayed unmatched. CDR3 length: 18 amino acids. In DNA, the CDR3 is TGTGCCAGCAGTGAAGCAAATCGGGGACAGGGGACTTCTTACGAGCAGTACGTC. As protein: CASSEANRGQGTSYEQYV.